This T cell receptor (beta chain) was identified during a study of blood T cell repertoires in COVID-19. Overall study: PBMCs, B-cell-depleted T cells, or T cells provided the cDNA or gDNA that made up the material.

As handled by the study authors: Amplification from reference gene primers served as the basis for estimated nucleated cell counts. Repertoires were generated with immunoSEQ multiplex PCR, while TCRdb's copy carries only in-frame clones and drops some. V, J and clone size are those of that table, while D and trimming were read from the DNA. The sample shows roughly 200,000 clones, around 83% of them seen only once. This clone came up once. This CDR3 is built from 14 residues. Trimming took off 5 bases at V and 8 bases at J, with 15 bases between the two ends. Per the germline V gene, CDR1 is MGHRA and CDR2 is YSYEKL.

This chain uses TRBV4-1 with TRBJ1-4; D might be TRBD1 (6 bases). Sequencing was performed on peripheral blood. The receptor comes from a woman aged 55-75 years with acute or convalescent COVID-19. This CDR3 is CASSYSYREEKLFF. CDR3 coding DNA: TGCGCCAGCAGCTATTCCTACAGGGAGGAAAAACTGTTTTTT.